Included here is one T cell receptor (beta chain) sequence, with context. These data originate in a study of blood T cell repertoires in COVID-19. Germline loops: CDR1 MDHEN, CDR2 SYDVKM. The length of the CDR3 is 15 residues. Trimming took off 8 bases at V and 7 bases at J, with 21 bases between the two ends. Assay used: immunoSEQ multiplex PCR; TCRdb lists only in-frame clones, some missing. Among some 200,000 clones listed, approximately 87% were seen once. Participants were aged roughly 18 to 89 years, lived in roughly 23 US areas, and enrolled virtually. The J gene is TRBJ2-1, the V gene TRBV28, with D possibly TRBD2 on 6 matching bases. The clonotype comes from a woman aged 45 to 65 in a cohort exposed to, infected with or recovered from COVID-19 (not recorded which). The sequenced sample consisted of PBMCs or T cells enriched from blood (not recorded which). The CDR3 region is CASQNGGTNMNEQFF. DNA of the CDR3: TGTGCCAGCCAGAATGGGGGGACCAATATGAATGAGCAGTTCTTC.